Listed below are T cell receptor beta chains from one sample, sequenced in a study of T-cell memory formation after mild COVID-19. MiXCR was run by TCRdb on the 5' RACE reads, yielding one entry per CDR3 protein. The profile shows around 510,000 distinct CDR3 sequences, roughly 20% of them singletons. Sequencing was carried out using PBMCs or a T cell subset sorted from them (not recorded which). All receptors derive from an adult woman who had mild COVID-19 (a few samples of this study predate the infection). Cell type and time point are not known. Each CDR3 is given with its conserved first and last residue. The D gene is left open where the match is weak. The size field is filled for only some rows; it gives once, few, many or a size class.

cdr3_aa cdr3_nt d_call clone_size j_call v_call
CASSISGDIGELFF TGTGCCAGCAGTATAAGCGGGGATATCGGGGAGCTGTTTTTT TRBD2 few TRBJ2-2 TRBV12-3/TRBV12-4
CASSGSGLAGDPQFF TGCGCCAGCTCGGGGTCGGGACTAGCGGGAGATCCGCAGTTCTTC TRBD2 NA TRBJ2-1 TRBV5-1
CASTRGGTGRDTEAFF TGTGCCAGCACCCGAGGGGGAACAGGGAGGGACACTGAAGCTTTCTTT NA NA TRBJ1-1 TRBV11-2
CSARVAGELSLHEQFF TGCAGTGCTAGAGTAGCGGGAGAACTCTCTTTACATGAGCAGTTCTTC TRBD2 few TRBJ2-1 TRBV20-1
CASSLPARSGANVLTF TGTGCCAGCAGCTTGCCGGCCCGCTCTGGGGCCAACGTCCTGACTTTC NA few TRBJ2-6 TRBV5-4
CASSPPVLEKLFF TGTGCCAGCTCACCACCGGTTTTAGAAAAACTGTTTTTT NA NA TRBJ1-4 TRBV18
CATSDSDPRPGSIFFSGANVLTF TGTGCCACCAGTGATTCCGACCCACGCCCGGGGTCCATCTTTTTCTCTGGGGCCAACGTCCTGACTTTC NA few TRBJ2-6 TRBV24-1
CASSLGPGIQETQYF TGTGCCAGCAGTTTAGGGCCCGGGATACAAGAGACCCAGTACTTC NA NA TRBJ2-5 TRBV27
CASSSGELAGSYEQYF TGTGCCAGCAGCTCAGGAGAACTAGCGGGTTCCTACGAGCAGTACTTC TRBD2 NA TRBJ2-7 TRBV7-8
CASKWTDNTEAFF TGTGCCAGCAAATGGACAGATAACACTGAAGCTTTCTTT NA few TRBJ1-1 TRBV12-3/TRBV12-4
CASSQARTINTDTQYF TGCGCCAGCAGCCAAGCCCGGACCATCAACACAGATACGCAGTATTTT NA few TRBJ2-3 TRBV4-1
CASSTRQGGVPEAFF TGTGCCAGCAGCACCAGACAGGGAGGGGTCCCTGAAGCTTTCTTT TRBD1 NA TRBJ1-1 TRBV7-2
CASTRGWGGELFF TGTGCCAGCACGCGGGGGTGGGGCGGGGAGCTGTTTTTT TRBD2 few TRBJ2-2 TRBV6-5